These 21 T cell receptor beta chains originate from one sample sequenced in a study of CD8+CD57+ T cells in acquired aplastic anemia (dated by TCRdb to between 2018 and 2020). TCRdb records Illumina HiSeq 2000 as the sequencer. Profiling of TCR beta VDJ combinations and CDR3 sequences used genomic DNA as the template. Using fastp trimming at Q25 and MiXCR clonotype assembly, TCRdb reanalyzed the public sequencing data and kept in-frame beta chains. Entries are consolidated by CDR3 protein sequence, retaining the most common genes and DNA. The sample table holds roughly 300,000 distinct CDR3 sequences, of which 55% to 60% were seen once. The top ten clones comprise under 8.5% of the sample. Material for sequencing was sorted CD4+, CD8+, or CD8+CD57+ T cells (not recorded which) from PBMCs. These receptors came from a human donor with severe aplastic anemia or a healthy control (not recorded which).

This clonotype was seen many times. The chain has TRBV7-9 and TRBJ1-1; D is uncertain. V was clipped by 4 bases and J by 10 bases, with 10 bases between them. Germline V gene data show CDR1 as SEHNR and CDR2 as FQNEAQ (reference sequence). CDR3 size: 11 residues. CDR3 in DNA: TGTGCCAGCAGCTCCTCGATGGCAGCTTTCTTT. Residues: CASSSSMAAFF.

The V gene is TRBV7-6, the J gene TRBJ2-1; 8 bases are shared with TRBD2. The ends lost 1 base at V and 3 bases at J; junction bases unmatched: 2. This CDR3 region has 15 residues. CDR1 is SGHVS and CDR2 is FNYEAQ in the germline V gene. The CDR3 loop is CASSLGLAGYNEQFF. The DNA of the CDR3 is TGTGCCAGCAGCTTAGGTCTAGCGGGCTACAATGAGCAGTTCTTC.

This rearrangement joins TRBV5-1 to TRBJ2-2; 11 bases line up with TRBD2. V lost 3 bases and J lost 4; bases outside the gene matches: 5. Germline loops: CDR1 SGHRS, CDR2 YFSETQ. The length of the CDR3 is 16 residues. For the CDR3, the DNA is TGCGCCAGCAGCTCCCCTCTAGCGGGAGGCACCGGGGAGCTGTTTTTT. Its protein is CASSSPLAGGTGELFF. Based on the CDR3 plus reference TRBV5-1 and TRBJ2-2, the full variable domain is KAGVTQTPRYLIKTRGQQVTLSCSPISGHRSVSWYQQTPGQGLQFLFEYFSETQRNKGNFPGRFSGRQFSNSRSEMNVSTLELGDSALYLCASSSPLAGGTGELFFGEGSRLTVL.

This clonotype has only a few counts. A read error is possible here, since a much larger clone lies one base away. This chain joins TRBV19 and TRBJ2-3; D is unclear. This CDR3 has 13 residues. In germline, CDR1 is LNHDA, CDR2 SQIVND (reference sequence). The CDR3 is CASRREDKDTQCF. The CDR3 DNA is TGTGCCAGTCGACGTGAAGATAAGGATACGCAGTGTTTT.

As to this clonotype: A junction end diverges from the germline sequence, so it may reflect a read error. The chain employs TRBV2 and TRBJ1-2; perhaps TRBD1 as D (5 bases). CDR3 length: 11 residues. CDR1 is SNHLY and CDR2 is FYNNEI in the germline V gene. CDR3 in amino acids: CASNGGYGHTF. CDR3 nucleotides: TGTGCCAGCAATGGGGGGTATGGCCACACCTTC.

The chain is built from TRBV12-3 or TRBV12-4 and TRBJ1-6, with 9 bases matching TRBD1. V lost 5 bases to trimming and J lost 12 bases; unmatched junction nucleotides: 20. CDR3 size: 18 residues. The CDR3 protein is CASSLGETIGTGLIPLHF. The CDR3 DNA sequence: TGTGCCAGCAGTCTTGGGGAAACCATCGGGACAGGGTTGATACCCCTCCACTTT.

This clonotype was recorded many times. The chain employs TRBV12-3 or TRBV12-4 and TRBJ1-6; perhaps TRBD1 as D (5 bases). This CDR3 has 14 amino acids. Between the trimmed V and J ends, which lost 2 bases and 6 bases, there was a span of 8 bases. CDR3 in DNA: TGTGCCAGCAGTTTAATAGGGGTTAATTCACCCCTCCACTTT. This gives the protein CASSLIGVNSPLHF.

V is TRBV14 and J is TRBJ2-3; no definite D call. The CDR3 covers 12 residues. The V gene lost 1 base and the J gene lost 3 bases, with 2 bases spanning the gap. CDR1 is SGHDN, CDR2 FVKESK, per germline. CDR3 protein: CASSQVTDTQYF. The CDR3 nucleotides read TGTGCCAGCAGCCAAGTAACAGATACGCAGTATTTT.

This chain uses TRBV5-1 with TRBJ2-6; D perhaps matches TRBD2 (7 bases). The V and J ends lost 7 bases and 0 bases respectively, with 11 bases between them. This CDR3 is 15 amino acids long. Germline values: CDR1 SGHRS, CDR2 YFSETQ. CDR3 DNA sequence: TGCGCCAGCCTAGCGGACAGCTCTGGGGCCAACGTCCTGACTTTC. It codes for CASLADSSGANVLTF.

Comment on this clonotype: The conserved final phenylalanine or tryptophan is absent from the CDR3, which likely points to a read error. The DNA is left out, because the CDR3 cannot be placed on it with certainty; the CDR3 is given as TCRdb lists it. The gene calls are TRBV5-1 and TRBJ2-7; the table names TRBD1, a call not compared with the DNA. Germline CDR1 is SGHRS and CDR2 is YFSETQ. The CDR3 contains 10 residues when both ends are counted. The CDR3 loop is CASSLAGRDY.

This clonotype was detected only a few times. The chain employs TRBV15 and TRBJ2-7, with D hard to call. CDR3 length: 12 amino acids. The germline CDR1 and CDR2 sequences are LNHNV and YYDKDF (reference sequence). V was cut by 4 bases and J by 5 bases, with 9 bases left in between. CDR3 sequence reads: CATSNQHDEQYF. CDR3 bases: TGTGCCACCAGCAACCAGCATGACGAGCAGTACTTC. Looking up the rest from reference TRBV15 and TRBJ2-7 gives the full variable domain: DAMVIQNPRYQVTQFGKPVTLSCSQTLNHNVMYWYQQKSSQAPKLLFHYYDKDFNNEADTPDNFQSRRPNTSFCFLDIRSPGLGDTAMYLCATSNQHDEQYFGPGTRLTVT.

V is TRBV11-2 and J is TRBJ1-2; no reliable D call. Germline values: CDR1 SGHAT, CDR2 FQNNGV. The CDR3 spans 12 residues. Trimming stripped 2 bases from V and 8 bases from J, with 9 bases between. The CDR3 region is CASSLHGRGYTF. The CDR3 coding sequence is TGTGCCAGCAGCTTACATGGACGGGGCTACACCTTC.

CDR3 sequence: CASGDLAGGPVETQYF. CDR3 sequence (DNA): TGTGCTAGTGGTGATCTAGCGGGAGGGCCCGTGGAGACCCAGTACTTC. The chain combines TRBV12-5 with TRBJ2-5; the match to TRBD2 covers 12 bases. Germline lookup yields CDR1 LGHNT and CDR2 FRNRAP. There are 16 residues in the CDR3. Trimming cost V 5 bases and J 5 bases; bases outside gene matches: 9.

Many counts were recorded for this clonotype. The V gene is TRBV6-5, the J gene TRBJ2-7, with D maybe TRBD1 (6 bases). The CDR3 sequence is 13 residues long. Germline-derived CDR1 and CDR2 are MNHEY and SVGAGI. Trimming took 8 bases from V and 2 from J, leaving 13 bases between them. CDR3 DNA: TGTGCCAGCGGGGGCAGGGGAACCTACGAGCAGTACTTC. The encoded protein is CASGGRGTYEQYF.

The chain joins TRBV10-1 to TRBJ1-3; no firm D call. Trimming cost V 3 bases and J 0 bases, with 15 bases left between them. The CDR3 totals 17 residues. Per the germline V gene, CDR1 is WNHNN and CDR2 is SYGVQD (reference sequence). This CDR3 is CASSDLFYGVSGNTIYF. The CDR3, as DNA: TGCGCCAGCAGTGACCTATTCTATGGGGTCTCTGGAAACACCATATATTTT.

In its sample, this clonotype was seen many times. This chain uses TRBV20-1 with TRBJ1-6; 7 nucleotides line up with TRBD1. With 6 bases clipped from V and 6 bases from J, the junction kept 8 bases outside the gene matches. The CDR3 totals 14 residues. CDR1 DFQATT and CDR2 SNEGSKA come from the germline V gene (reference sequence). CDR3 region: CSASTGDLNSPLHF. The CDR3 coding sequence is TGCAGTGCATCCACAGGGGACCTTAATTCACCCCTCCACTTT.

The chain couples TRBV9 to TRBJ1-6; no reliable D call. The CDR3 runs to 12 residues. Per germline, CDR1 SGDLS and CDR2 YYNGEE. V was clipped by 7 bases and J by 5 bases, with 7 bases between them. The CDR3 nucleotides read TGTGCCAGCTCACAAAATAATTCACCCCTCCACTTT. This codes for CASSQNNSPLHF.

The chain couples TRBV6-5 to TRBJ1-1; 9 bases are shared with TRBD1. The CDR3 has 14 residues. In germline, CDR1 is MNHEY, CDR2 SVGAGI. The V gene end was trimmed by 7 bases and the J gene end by 5 bases; junction bases not matched to a gene: 8. The CDR3 reads CASIPGQGFTEAFF. In nucleotides, the CDR3 is TGTGCCAGCATTCCGGGACAGGGATTTACTGAAGCTTTCTTT.

V is TRBV5-6 and J is TRBJ1-5; TRBD1 aligns across 9 bases. This CDR3 comprises 15 residues. The junction had 7 bases not matched to a gene; V was cut back by 5 bases and J by 4 bases. Germline values: CDR1 SGHDT, CDR2 YYEEEE. The CDR3 sequence is CASRNRGPVNQPQHF. DNA of the CDR3: TGTGCCAGCAGGAACAGGGGGCCTGTAAATCAGCCCCAGCATTTT.

This clonotype has just a few counts. The chain uses TRBV2 and TRBJ2-1; TRBD1 matches at 7 bases. The V and J ends lost 6 bases and 5 bases, in that order; junction bases with no gene match: 13. Germline values: CDR1 SNHLY, CDR2 FYNNEI. The CDR3 loop spans 16 amino acids. CDR3 nucleotides: TGTGCCAGCAGGAGGGGCTCGTCGACAGGGAACAATGAGCAGTTCTTC. This codes for CASRRGSSTGNNEQFF.

The chain joins TRBV11-3 to TRBJ1-1, with D unresolved. The CDR3 is 12 residues long. Trimming cost V 3 bases and J 6 bases, with 8 bases left between them. In germline, CDR1 is SGHNT, CDR2 YENEEA. In nucleotides, the CDR3 is TGTGCCAGCAGCTTGTTCGACCCTGAAGCTTTCTTT. It is translated as CASSLFDPEAFF.